This TCR beta chain comes out of a study of blood T cell repertoires in COVID-19 (TCRdb year 2020). About the study as a whole: The collaborator samples originated in the United States, Italy and Spain and spanned the acute and convalescent phases of COVID-19. HLA class I and class II types, where available, came from metadata supplied by the sample provider rather than from assay-based typing. The sample metadata nearly always contained a de-identified subject ID, COVID-19 status, age in years and sex. The samples were drawn from two sources: the first 160 participants of the ongoing ImmuneRACE study, and 1,200 or so subjects contributed by 6 global collaborators. Subjects who had been exposed to COVID-19, were actively infected with it, or had recovered from it provided the deeply sampled blood TCRbeta repertoires that made up the dataset. The repertoires were released in a freely available public database meant as a resource for research on the immune response to SARS-CoV-2. The material from the prospective study consisted of cDNA or gDNA derived from T cells, B-cell-depleted T cells, or PBMCs.

TCRbeta CDR3 regions were amplified from genomic DNA using the immunoSEQ Assay, a bias-controlled multiplex PCR. On the study's bioinformatics: The number of nucleated cells in each sample was estimated from the amplification of reference gene primers within the assay. To quantify the absolute abundance of each unique TCRbeta CDR3 rearrangement, sequence reads were collapsed and filtered. For each sample, productive Simpson clonality was calculated by taking the square root of Simpson's diversity index across productive rearrangements. In TCRdb, the immuneACCESS table is reduced to in-frame sequences with V and J assigned. These tables do not hold every clone; where another copy was compared, an unresolved V gene accounts for under half, and the others remain unexplained. That table furnishes V, J and clone size, whereas the DNA furnished D and trimming. In all, the sample holds approximately 170,000 clones, and approximately 87% of those were seen once. The ten largest make up under 5% of the sample.

Each collaborating institution followed its own protocols to collect whole blood in K2EDTA tubes. For TCRbeta analysis, collaborator samples were shipped as frozen whole blood, as isolated PBMCs, or as DNA extracted from either sample type. The CDR3 numbers 15 residues from cysteine through phenylalanine. Kept here is only the CDR3 DNA, which spans 45 bases and is read in frame from base 1. At the junction V is shortened by 3 bases and J by 5 bases; bases outside the gene matches: 8. For CDR1 and CDR2, the germline V gene lists SGDLS and YYNGEE. This clone was recorded a few times. Its antigen remains undetermined. No much larger clone exists at a distance of one base, and base qualities are not known. What the authors observed across the whole study: Clinical and demographic metadata were provided uncurated, with the amount varying by source and participant.

The sequenced sample was peripheral blood. The origin of this receptor is a woman aged 70-85 years with acute or convalescent COVID-19. The chain couples TRBV9 to TRBJ2-1; the central 7 bases match TRBD1. The CDR3 region: CASSAQGETNNEQFF. The DNA sequence is as follows: TGTGCCAGCAGCGCCCAGGGGGAAACTAACAATGAGCAGTTCTTC.